This TCR beta chain came from a study of regulatory T cells in long-lasting Graves disease. Arm-PCR of CDR3 regions and iRepertoire HTBI primers were used to build TCR beta libraries. TCRdb fed the multiplex PCR reads into MiXCR, producing one record per CDR3 protein. The sample carries 650,000 to 700,000 distinct CDR3 sequences, roughly 30% recorded once. Germline CDR1 and CDR2: MNHEY and SVGEGT. The V gene lost 4 bases and the J gene lost 6 bases, with 10 bases spanning the gap. The length of the CDR3 is 12 residues. Stated time point: persistent/refractory GD, antithyroid drugs over 5 years with positive TRAb. From RNA extracted from PBMCs, the TCR library was made.

The chain couples TRBV6-2 or TRBV6-3 to TRBJ2-7; no clear D. The receptor was isolated from a female donor with Graves disease. The sequencing used peripheral blood mononuclear cells (PBMCs), collected when the disease was refractory, from a patient treated with antithyroid drugs. CDR3 loop: CASSSPTREQYF. DNA for the CDR3: TGTGCCAGCAGTTCACCGACCCGCGAGCAGTACTTC.